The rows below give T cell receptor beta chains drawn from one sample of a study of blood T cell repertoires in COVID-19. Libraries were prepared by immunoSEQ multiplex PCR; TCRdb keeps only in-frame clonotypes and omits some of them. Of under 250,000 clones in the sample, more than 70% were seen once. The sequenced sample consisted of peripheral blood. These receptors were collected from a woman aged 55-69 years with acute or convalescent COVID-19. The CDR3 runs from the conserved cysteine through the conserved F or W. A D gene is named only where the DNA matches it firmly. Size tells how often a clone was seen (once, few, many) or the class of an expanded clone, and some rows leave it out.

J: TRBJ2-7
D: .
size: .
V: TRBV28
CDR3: CATLLLNSYEQYF
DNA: TGTGCCACCCTTCTATTAAACTCCTACGAGCAGTACTTC

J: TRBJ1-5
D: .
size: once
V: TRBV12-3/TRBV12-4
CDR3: CASSNRRNQPQHF
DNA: TGTGCCAGCAGTAATAGGAGAAATCAGCCCCAGCATTTT

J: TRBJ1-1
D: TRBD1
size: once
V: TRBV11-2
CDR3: CASSLARTGRTEAFF
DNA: TGTGCCAGCAGCTTAGCAAGGACAGGGAGAACTGAAGCTTTCTTT

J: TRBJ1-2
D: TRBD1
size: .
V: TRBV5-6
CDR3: CASSLGDRGVFYTF
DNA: TGTGCCAGCAGCTTGGGGGACAGGGGAGTATTCTACACCTTC

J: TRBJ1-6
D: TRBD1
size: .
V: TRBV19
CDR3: CASTQLQGIISPLHF
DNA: TGTGCCAGTACCCAACTACAGGGGATTATTTCACCCCTCCACTTT

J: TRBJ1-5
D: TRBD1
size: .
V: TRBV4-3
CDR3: CASSQETGFGNQPQHF
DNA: TGCGCCAGCAGCCAAGAGACAGGGTTTGGCAATCAGCCCCAGCATTTT

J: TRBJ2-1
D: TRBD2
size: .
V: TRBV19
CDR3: CASSSRTSGKYYNEQFF
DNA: TGTGCCAGTAGTTCCCGGACTAGCGGGAAGTACTACAATGAGCAGTTCTTC

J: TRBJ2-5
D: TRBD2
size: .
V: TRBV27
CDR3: CASSSTIVGLAVWTQYF
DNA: TGTGCCAGCAGTTCTACAATAGTGGGACTAGCGGTATGGACCCAGTACTTC

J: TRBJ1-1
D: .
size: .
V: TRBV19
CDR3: CASSIDRGSEAFF
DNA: TGTGCCAGTAGTATAGACAGGGGCTCTGAAGCTTTCTTT

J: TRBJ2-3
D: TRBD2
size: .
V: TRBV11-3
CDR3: CASSPGGRTDTQYF
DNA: TGTGCCAGCAGCCCGGGGGGGCGAACAGATACGCAGTATTTT

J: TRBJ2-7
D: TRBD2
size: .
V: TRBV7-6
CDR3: CASSASSGGYEQYF
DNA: TGTGCCAGCAGCGCATCTAGCGGGGGGTACGAGCAGTACTTC

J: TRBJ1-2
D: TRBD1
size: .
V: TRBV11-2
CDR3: CASSSGQANYGYTF
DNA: TGTGCCAGCAGTTCCGGACAGGCAAACTATGGCTACACCTTC

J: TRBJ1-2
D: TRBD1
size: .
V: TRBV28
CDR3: CASSGGQFLYGYTF
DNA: TGTGCCAGCAGCGGGGGACAGTTTCTCTATGGCTACACCTTC

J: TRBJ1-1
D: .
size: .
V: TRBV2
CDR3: CASTGQRQFTEAFF
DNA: TGTGCCAGCACCGGACAGAGACAATTCACTGAAGCTTTCTTT

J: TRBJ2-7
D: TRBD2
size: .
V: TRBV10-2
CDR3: CASGTSGRLREQYF
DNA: TGCGCCAGCGGGACTAGCGGGAGGCTTCGTGAGCAGTACTTC

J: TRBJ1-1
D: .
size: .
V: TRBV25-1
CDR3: CASSESPLDSMNTEAFF
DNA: TGTGCCAGCAGTGAATCCCCCTTAGACTCAATGAACACTGAAGCTTTCTTT

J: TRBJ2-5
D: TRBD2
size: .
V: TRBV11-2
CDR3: CASSRLAGARVSQYF
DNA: TGTGCCAGCAGCCGACTAGCGGGGGCCCGGGTGAGCCAGTACTTC

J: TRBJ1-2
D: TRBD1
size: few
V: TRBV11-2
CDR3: CASSLGGTGTGGYTF
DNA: TGTGCCAGCAGCTTGGGGGGGACAGGGACGGGTGGCTACACCTTC

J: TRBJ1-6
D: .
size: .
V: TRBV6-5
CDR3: CASRPPRGSHSPLHF
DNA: TGTGCCAGCAGGCCCCCACGGGGAAGTCATTCACCCCTCCACTTT

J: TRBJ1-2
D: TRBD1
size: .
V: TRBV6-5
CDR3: CASSRTGIDGYTF
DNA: TGTGCCAGCAGCCGGACAGGGATTGATGGCTACACCTTC

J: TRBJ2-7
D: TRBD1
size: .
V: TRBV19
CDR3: CASSSNRGSDYEQYF
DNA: TGTGCCAGTAGTAGTAACAGGGGGTCGGACTACGAGCAGTACTTC

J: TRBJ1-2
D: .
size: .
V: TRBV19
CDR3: CASSIAWTDYGYTF
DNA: TGTGCCAGTAGTATAGCTTGGACAGACTATGGCTACACCTTC

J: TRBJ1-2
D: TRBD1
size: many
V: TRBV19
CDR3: CASSIDLPTGANGYTF
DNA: TGTGCCAGTAGTATAGATCTTCCGACAGGGGCAAATGGCTACACCTTC

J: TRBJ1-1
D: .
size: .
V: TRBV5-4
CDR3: CASTSAGGIGGTEAFF
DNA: TGTGCCAGCACTTCGGCGGGGGGCATAGGAGGGACTGAAGCTTTCTTT

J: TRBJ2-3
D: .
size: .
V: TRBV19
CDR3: CASSQDRDTQYF
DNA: TGTGCCAGTAGTCAGGACAGAGATACGCAGTATTTT

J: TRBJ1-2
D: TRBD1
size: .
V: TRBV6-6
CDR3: CASSGGDRGLNYGYTF
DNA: TGTGCCAGCAGCGGTGGGGACAGGGGATTAAACTATGGCTACACCTTC